This TCR beta chain was identified in a study of blood T cell repertoires in COVID-19. On the study more broadly: T cells, B-cell-depleted T cells, or PBMCs supplied cDNA or gDNA.

The CDR3 covers 13 residues. The V and J ends lost 6 bases and 8 bases respectively, with 13 bases between them. Germline CDR1 is SNHLY and CDR2 is FYNNEI. Here immunoSEQ multiplex PCR was the method, and the copy in TCRdb shows in-frame clones only, minus some. The table has more than 250,000 clones, around nine tenths seen once. The origin of this receptor is a woman aged 40 to 50 who had recovered from COVID-19. The source material was PBMCs or T cells enriched from blood (not recorded which). This rearrangement joins TRBV2 to TRBJ2-2; D is ambiguous. The CDR3 loop is CASRAGAPGELFF. The CDR3 nucleotides are TGTGCCAGCAGAGCTGGAGCTCCTGGGGAGCTGTTTTTT.